A selection of T cell receptor beta chains follows, all from one sample in a study of T cell responses to AZD1222 COVID-19 vaccine. Clones were sequenced by immunoSEQ multiplex PCR, and TCRdb holds only the in-frame ones, with some missing. This table has 200,000 or so clones, about 87% appearing once. The sample was peripheral blood, taken on day 0 of MenACWY control vaccination. The receptors here all came from an adult in good health. CDR3s include the opening cysteine and the closing phenylalanine or tryptophan. The D gene is left open where the match is weak. The size field is filled for only some rows; it gives once, few, many or a size class.

d_call | clone_size | j_call | v_call | cdr3_nt | cdr3_aa
. | . | TRBJ2-3 | TRBV9 | TGTGCCAGCAGCGTATCCGGGCTACCTCCGGATACGCAGTATTTT | CASSVSGLPPDTQYF
TRBD1 | . | TRBJ1-2 | TRBV9 | TGTGCCAGCAGCGTCGCTACGGACAGGGAGGACTATGGCTACACCTTC | CASSVATDREDYGYTF
. | . | TRBJ2-1 | TRBV11-2 | TGTGCCAGCAGCTTGTACACGGAGCAGTTCTTC | CASSLYTEQFF
. | . | TRBJ1-5 | TRBV6-5 | TGTGCCAGCAGCTGGGGGCGAACTCAGCCCCAGCATTTT | CASSWGRTQPQHF
. | . | TRBJ2-7 | TRBV19 | TGTGCCAGTAGTATCCAGGGAACATTTGGCGAGCAGTACTTC | CASSIQGTFGEQYF
. | . | TRBJ1-5 | TRBV7-9 | TGTGCCAGCAGCCCCGGACTGGCAGATCAGCCCCAGCATTTT | CASSPGLADQPQHF
TRBD2 | . | TRBJ2-7 | TRBV9 | TGTGCCAGCAGCGTAGGGACTAGCGGGATTTACGAGCAGTACTTC | CASSVGTSGIYEQYF
. | . | TRBJ1-6 | TRBV5-4 | TGTGCCAGCAGCTTGGCTCGGGACCATAATTCACCCCTCCACTTT | CASSLARDHNSPLHF
. | . | TRBJ1-3 | TRBV4-1 | TGCGCCAGCAGCCAAGAAGCCAGTGGGGGGAGCCCTGGAAACACCATATATTTT | CASSQEASGGSPGNTIYF
. | few | TRBJ2-2 | TRBV7-3 | TGTGCCAGCAGCTTAAGGCCTAGCGTGGCCACCGGGGAGCTGTTTTTT | CASSLRPSVATGELFF
. | . | TRBJ2-7 | TRBV6-5 | TGTGCCAGCAGTTATTTACAGGGTATGAGTGAGCAGTACTTC | CASSYLQGMSEQYF